This TCR beta chain was recorded in a study of T cells in Graves' hyperthyroidism and ophthalmopathy. Amplified regions were TCR beta CDR3 sequences from RNA transcripts. Primed by the HTBI set, a first-round RT-PCR was run on the TCR CDR3. From the multiplex PCR reads, TCRdb called clonotypes with MiXCR, one entry per CDR3 protein. This sample has 380,000 or so distinct CDR3 sequences, with approximately 13% found just once. An absence of ophthalmopathy progression within 18 months meant stable Graves' hyperthyroidism. Diagnosis relied on clinical symptoms, serum thyroxine and TRAb, thyroid ultrasound and orbital computed tomography. Germline CDR1 reads MNHEY; CDR2 reads SMNVEV (reference sequence). Trimming stripped 2 bases from V and 5 bases from J, with 9 bases between. This CDR3 is built from 13 residues.

This sequence originates from a woman aged 25 to 39 with Graves' hyperthyroidism. Sequencing input: blood. The chain couples TRBV27 to TRBJ1-1; D not resolved. The DNA of the CDR3 is TGTGCCAGCAGTTTAGAGGGTTCTACTGAAGCTTTCTTT. Its translation: CASSLEGSTEAFF.